This entry is about one T cell receptor beta chain. Produced via immunoSEQ multiplex PCR; TCRdb's table is partial and in-frame only. There are a few hundred thousand clones in the sample; about 90% occur only once, and approximately 0.93% lies in the top ten. This sample is part of a study of blood T cell repertoires in COVID-19. Germline V gene sequence: CDR1 MNHEY, CDR2 SVGAGI. J gave up 5 bases and V 6 bases, and 11 bases lay outside the gene matches. The CDR3 is 15 residues long. The chain is built from TRBV6-5 and TRBJ2-5, with 8 nucleotides matching TRBD1. This receptor was obtained from a woman aged 25 to 45 who had recovered from COVID-19. What was sequenced was PBMCs or T cells enriched from blood (not recorded which). The DNA for the CDR3 is TGTGCCAGCAGCCGGAATCAGGGGGCTGGCGAGACCCAGTACTTC. As protein: CASSRNQGAGETQYF.